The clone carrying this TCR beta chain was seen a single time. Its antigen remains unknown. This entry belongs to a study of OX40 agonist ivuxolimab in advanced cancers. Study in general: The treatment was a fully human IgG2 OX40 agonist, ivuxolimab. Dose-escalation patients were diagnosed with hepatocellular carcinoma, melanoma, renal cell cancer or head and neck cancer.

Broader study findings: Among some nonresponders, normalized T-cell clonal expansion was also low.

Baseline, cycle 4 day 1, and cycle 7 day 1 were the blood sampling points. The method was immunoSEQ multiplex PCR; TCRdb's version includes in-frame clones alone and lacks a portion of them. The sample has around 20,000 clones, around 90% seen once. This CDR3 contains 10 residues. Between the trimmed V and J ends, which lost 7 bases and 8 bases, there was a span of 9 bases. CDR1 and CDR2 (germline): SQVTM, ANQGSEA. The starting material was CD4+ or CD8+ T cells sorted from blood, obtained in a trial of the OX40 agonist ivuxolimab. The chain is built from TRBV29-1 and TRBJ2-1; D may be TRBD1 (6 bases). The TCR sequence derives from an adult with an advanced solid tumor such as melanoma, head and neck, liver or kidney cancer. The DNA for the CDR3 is TGCAGCGCCAGGGGCTATGAGCAGTTCTTC. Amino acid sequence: CSARGYEQFF.